These 22 T cell receptor beta chains came from one sample sequenced in a study of blood T cells in healthy people across ages. Combining a sample-barcoded 5' primer with a J-beta primer mix, a second PCR ran for roughly 7 to 12 cycles. TCRdb re-derived calls from the 5' RACE reads in MiXCR, one entry per CDR3 protein. The data hold about 640,000 distinct CDR3 sequences, with around three fifths observed a single time. Sequenced input: blood. The receptor set was obtained from a man in his sixties in good health.

The chain has TRBV20-1 and TRBJ2-5; possible D gene TRBD2, 5 bases. The CDR3 contains 12 residues. Per germline, CDR1 DFQATT and CDR2 SNEGSKA (reference sequence). The ends were cut back, 1 base at V and 7 bases at J, with 10 bases in the middle. CDR3 sequence reads: CSARGPEGTQYF. The CDR3 DNA reads as TGCAGTGCTAGAGGTCCCGAGGGGACCCAGTACTTC.

This chain uses TRBV4-2 with TRBJ1-2; D call uncertain. The CDR3 spans 14 residues. The V gene's germline CDR1 is LGHNA and CDR2 YNFKEQ. With 1 base removed from V and 4 bases from J, the gap between germline ends came to 10 bases. DNA of the CDR3: TGTGCCAGCAGCCAAGTCGGGGAGCCCTATGGCTACACCTTC. Protein: CASSQVGEPYGYTF.

J is TRBJ2-4 and V is TRBV9; 7 bases map to TRBD1. The CDR3 is 14 residues long. V lost 4 bases and J lost 6; bases outside the gene matches: 7. CDR1 is SGDLS and CDR2 is YYNGEE in the germline V gene. The CDR3 DNA reads TGTGCCAGCAGCACCGGGGACAGCGGAAACATTCAGTACTTC. Amino acid sequence: CASSTGDSGNIQYF.

The chain combines TRBV27 with TRBJ2-1, with 9 bases identical to TRBD2. V dropped 6 bases and J dropped 8; count of bases not matched to a gene: 14. The CDR3 covers 16 residues. Germline V gives CDR1 MNHEY, CDR2 SMNVEV (reference sequence). In nucleotides, the CDR3 is TGTGCCAGCAGCCCTCTAGGCGGGGGGGCCGGGGATGAGCAGTTCTTC. Amino acid sequence: CASSPLGGGAGDEQFF.

This clonotype was seen only once. The chain joins TRBV29-1 to TRBJ2-1; tentatively, D is TRBD2 (7 bases). Trimming removed 6 bases at V and 4 bases at J, with 16 bases between. The CDR3 length is 14 residues. In germline, CDR1 is SQVTM, CDR2 ANQGSEA. The CDR3 here is CSVIGGRSYNEQFF. DNA of the CDR3: TGCAGCGTAATCGGGGGGCGAAGTTACAATGAGCAGTTCTTC.

This clonotype was picked up a small number of times. This chain joins TRBV4-1 and TRBJ2-7; 7 bases are shared with TRBD1. This CDR3 has 14 residues. Trimming cost V 3 bases and J 1 base; bases outside gene matches: 3. Per germline, CDR1 MGHRA and CDR2 YSYEKL. CDR3 nucleotides: TGCGCCAGCAGCCAGACAGGGAGATCCTACGAGCAGTACTTC. This codes for CASSQTGRSYEQYF.

The CDR3 spells CASSVIRGTNEKLFF. In DNA form, the CDR3 reads TGTGCCAGCAGTGTAATCAGGGGGACTAATGAAAAACTGTTTTTT. The V and J genes are TRBV6-1 and TRBJ1-4, with TRBD1 matching over 7 bases. Trimming at V came to 4 bases and at J to 2 bases, leaving 4 bases not matched to a gene. Germline V gives CDR1 MNHNS, CDR2 SASEGT. The CDR3 loop spans 15 amino acids.

The V call is TRBV5-6, the J call TRBJ2-7, with a possible D match to TRBD2 (6 bases). Trimming shortened V by 3 bases and J by 1 base, and 11 bases separated the two germline ends. The CDR3 is 14 amino acids. CDR1 and CDR2 (germline): SGHDT, YYEEEE. The CDR3 protein is CASSSAGLSYEQYF. The CDR3 coding sequence is TGTGCCAGCAGCTCGGCGGGACTTTCCTACGAGCAGTACTTC.

This chain connects TRBV6-6 to TRBJ2-5; 15 bases map to TRBD2. Germline loops: CDR1 MNHNY, CDR2 SVGAGI (reference sequence). V was clipped by 3 bases and J by 5 bases; unmatched bases: 7. This CDR3 contains 17 residues. The CDR3 reads CASSYSGLAGGRETQYF. In DNA, the CDR3 is TGTGCCAGCAGTTATTCCGGACTAGCGGGGGGGCGGGAGACCCAGTACTTC.

The chain combines TRBV14 with TRBJ2-1; 10 bases line up with TRBD2. The CDR3 extends over 17 amino acids. CDR1 SGHDN and CDR2 FVKESK come from the germline V gene. The V segment lost 4 bases and the J segment 6 bases; nucleotides outside the gene matches: 12. CDR3 in amino acids: CASSLHPLAGRANEQFF. CDR3 nucleotide sequence: TGTGCCAGCAGCCTCCACCCACTAGCGGGGAGGGCCAATGAGCAGTTCTTC. Together with reference TRBV14 and TRBJ2-1, the CDR3 gives the full variable domain: EAGVTQFPSHSVIEKGQTVTLRCDPISGHDNLYWYRRVMGKEIKFLLHFVKESKQDESGMPNNRFLAERTGGTYSTLKVQPAELEDSGVYFCASSLHPLAGRANEQFFGPGTRLTVL.

The V and J genes are TRBV20-1 and TRBJ2-1; the match to TRBD2 covers 8 bases. There are 16 residues in the CDR3. Germline trimming cut 2 bases from V and 8 bases from J; bases unmatched to any gene: 14. The V gene's germline CDR1 is DFQATT and CDR2 SNEGSKA (reference sequence). CDR3 residues: CSARPLPSGSTDEQFF. CDR3 coding DNA: TGCAGTGCTAGACCCCTCCCTAGCGGGTCGACGGATGAGCAGTTCTTC.

The chain links TRBV6-1 to TRBJ2-6, with TRBD1 matching 11 bases. Per the germline V gene, CDR1 is MNHNS and CDR2 is SASEGT. The CDR3 has 16 residues. The V gene end was trimmed by 11 bases and the J gene end by 2 bases; junction bases not matched to a gene: 8. CDR3 coding DNA: TGTGCCTGCTCCGGACAGGGGGCGCCTGGGGCCAACGTCCTGACTTTC. Residues: CACSGQGAPGANVLTF.

This clonotype was seen only once. The chain links TRBV6-6 to TRBJ2-3, with D maybe TRBD2 (6 bases). The V end lost 2 bases, the J end lost 8 bases, and 17 bases lay between the germline ends. The germline V gene has CDR1 MNHNY and CDR2 SVGAGI (reference sequence). The CDR3 spans 15 residues. CDR3 sequence reads: CASSYVRLTGGTQYF. CDR3 bases: TGTGCCAGCAGTTACGTCAGGTTGACCGGGGGTACGCAGTATTTT.

The chain has TRBV3-1 and TRBJ1-1; D uncertain. V gave up 3 bases and J gave up 3 bases, with 5 bases separating them. Germline CDR1 reads LGHDT; CDR2 reads YNNKEL (reference sequence). This CDR3 comprises 12 residues. CDR3: CASSHRHTEAFF. The CDR3 DNA reads TGTGCCAGCAGCCACAGGCACACTGAAGCTTTCTTT.

The rearrangement joins TRBV29-1 to TRBJ1-2; 9 nucleotides agree with TRBD1. Germline CDR1 reads SQVTM; CDR2 reads ANQGSEA. The CDR3 is made up of 13 amino acids. V was clipped by 6 bases and J by 5 bases; unmatched bases: 7. CDR3 loop: CSVLLDRGYGYTF. The CDR3 DNA follows: TGCAGCGTCCTACTGGACAGGGGATATGGCTACACCTTC.

The chain recombines TRBV7-6 with TRBJ1-5; no firm D call. V was cut by 1 base and J by 0 bases, with 7 bases left in between. Germline V gene sequence: CDR1 SGHVS, CDR2 FNYEAQ. The length of the CDR3 is 15 residues. CDR3 region: CASSLVGLSNQPQHF. CDR3 in DNA: TGTGCCAGCAGCTTAGTAGGCCTTAGCAATCAGCCCCAGCATTTT.

This clonotype was found a few times. The rearrangement links TRBV11-2 to TRBJ1-4, with D perhaps matching TRBD1 (5 bases). The V gene's germline CDR1 is SGHAT and CDR2 FQNNGV. Trimming cost V 3 bases and J 2 bases, with 7 bases left between them. This CDR3 contains 14 residues. This CDR3 is CASSFRGTNEKLFF. The CDR3 nucleotides read TGTGCCAGCAGCTTTCGGGGGACTAATGAAAAACTGTTTTTT.

This clonotype was detected a few times. The chain joins TRBV12-3 or TRBV12-4 to TRBJ1-1; D is undetermined. CDR3 length: 12 residues. V gave up 6 bases and J gave up 11 bases, with 16 bases separating them. CDR3 sequence: CASRNSFGRAFF. As DNA, the CDR3 is TGTGCCAGCAGGAACTCCTTCGGGCGGGCTTTCTTT.

V gene TRBV10-3 combines with J gene TRBJ1-2, with 9 positions matching TRBD1. With V trimmed by 6 bases and J by 7 bases, 6 bases remained unmatched. Germline V gives CDR1 ENHRY, CDR2 SYGVKD. The CDR3 consists of 13 residues. The CDR3 sequence: CAIRPGTGPGYTF. Written as DNA, the CDR3 is TGTGCCATCAGGCCTGGGACAGGGCCTGGCTACACCTTC.

This clonotype was detected only a few times. The chain recombines TRBV28 with TRBJ1-2; D gene unclear. Germline V gene lookup returns CDR1 MDHEN and CDR2 SYDVKM. This CDR3 comprises 10 residues. V lost 10 bases and J lost 8, with 11 bases in between. CDR3 region: CATWAEGYTF. The CDR3, as DNA: TGTGCCACCTGGGCGGAAGGCTACACCTTC.

V usage is TRBV6-5 and J usage is TRBJ2-7; possibly TRBD1 or TRBD2 for D (5 bases each). There are 14 residues in the CDR3. Between the trimmed V and J ends, which lost 6 bases and 1 base, there was a span of 13 bases. The germline V gene has CDR1 MNHEY and CDR2 SVGAGI. This chain's CDR3 is CASRRGRTSYEQYF. CDR3 coding DNA: TGTGCCAGCAGAAGGGGACGTACTTCCTACGAGCAGTACTTC.

This clonotype was recorded once. J is TRBJ2-3 and V is TRBV29-1; the D call may be TRBD1 or TRBD2 (5 bases each). Germline-derived CDR1 and CDR2 are SQVTM and ANQGSEA. V lost 8 bases to trimming and J lost 8 bases, with 17 bases between them. The CDR3 has 12 amino acids. CDR3 in DNA: TGCAGCTCCATTTGGGGCAGCGGTACGCAGTATTTT. Translating gives CSSIWGSGTQYF.